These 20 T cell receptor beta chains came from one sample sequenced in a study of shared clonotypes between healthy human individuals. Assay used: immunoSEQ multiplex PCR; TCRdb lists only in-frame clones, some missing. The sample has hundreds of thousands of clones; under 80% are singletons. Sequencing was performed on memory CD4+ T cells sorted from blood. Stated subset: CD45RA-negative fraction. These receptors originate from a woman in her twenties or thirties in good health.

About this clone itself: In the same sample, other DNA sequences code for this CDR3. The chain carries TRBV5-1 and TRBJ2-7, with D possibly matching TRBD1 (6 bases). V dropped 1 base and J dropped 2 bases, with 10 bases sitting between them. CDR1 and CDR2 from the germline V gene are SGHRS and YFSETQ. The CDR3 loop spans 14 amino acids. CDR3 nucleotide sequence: TGCGCCAGCAGCTTGACAGGGACACCCTACGAGCAGTACTTC. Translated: CASSLTGTPYEQYF.

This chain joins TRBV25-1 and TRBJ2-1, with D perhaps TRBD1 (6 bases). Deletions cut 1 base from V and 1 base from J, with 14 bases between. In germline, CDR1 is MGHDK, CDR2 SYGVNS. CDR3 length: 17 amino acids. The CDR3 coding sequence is TGTGCCAGCAGTGAATCGGCGCGGCAGGGGTCCTACAATGAGCAGTTCTTC. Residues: CASSESARQGSYNEQFF.

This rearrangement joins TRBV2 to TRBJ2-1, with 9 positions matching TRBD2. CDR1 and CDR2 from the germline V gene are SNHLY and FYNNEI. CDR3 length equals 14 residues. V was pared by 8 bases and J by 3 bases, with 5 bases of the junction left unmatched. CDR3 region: CASSGTSLYNEQFF. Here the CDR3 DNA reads TGTGCCAGCTCCGGGACTAGCCTCTACAATGAGCAGTTCTTC.

The CDR3 DNA follows: TGTGCCAGCAGCCCTCAGCGGACCTCCGTGAATGAGCAGTTCTTC. It is translated as CASSPQRTSVNEQFF. The J gene is TRBJ2-1, the V gene TRBV7-9; tentatively, D is TRBD2 (5 bases). Germline loops: CDR1 SEHNR, CDR2 FQNEAQ (reference sequence). V dropped 5 bases and J dropped 7 bases, with 18 bases sitting between them. The CDR3 totals 15 residues.

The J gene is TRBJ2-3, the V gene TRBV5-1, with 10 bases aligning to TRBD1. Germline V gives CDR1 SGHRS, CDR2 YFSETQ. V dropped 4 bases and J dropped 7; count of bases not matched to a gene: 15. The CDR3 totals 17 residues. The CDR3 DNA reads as TGCGCCAGCAGCCATACCCCGGGACAGGGGATCGGAAATACGCAGTATTTT. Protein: CASSHTPGQGIGNTQYF.

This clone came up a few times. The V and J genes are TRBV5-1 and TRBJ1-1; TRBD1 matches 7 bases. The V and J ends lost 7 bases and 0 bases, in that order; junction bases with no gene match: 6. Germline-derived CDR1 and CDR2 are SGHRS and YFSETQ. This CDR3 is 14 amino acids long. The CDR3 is CASATGSLNTEAFF. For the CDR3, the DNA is TGCGCCAGCGCGACAGGGTCATTGAACACTGAAGCTTTCTTT.

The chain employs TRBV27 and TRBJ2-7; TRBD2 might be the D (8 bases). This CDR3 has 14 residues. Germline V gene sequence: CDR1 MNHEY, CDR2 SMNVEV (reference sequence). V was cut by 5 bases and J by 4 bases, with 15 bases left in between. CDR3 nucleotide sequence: TGTGCCAGCAGTCTCCGGGAGGGGGCGTACGAGCAGTACTTC. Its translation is CASSLREGAYEQYF.

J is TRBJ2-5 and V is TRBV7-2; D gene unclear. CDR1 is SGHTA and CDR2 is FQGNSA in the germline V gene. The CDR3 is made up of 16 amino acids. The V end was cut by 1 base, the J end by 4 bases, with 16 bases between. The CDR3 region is CASSLVDLKGGETQYF. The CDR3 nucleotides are TGTGCCAGCAGCTTAGTCGACCTTAAGGGTGGAGAGACCCAGTACTTC.

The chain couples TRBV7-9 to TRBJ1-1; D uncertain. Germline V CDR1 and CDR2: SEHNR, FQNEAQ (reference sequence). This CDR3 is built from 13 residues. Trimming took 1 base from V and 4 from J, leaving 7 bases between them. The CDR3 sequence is CASSLDGVTEAFF. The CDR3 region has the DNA TGTGCCAGCAGCTTAGATGGTGTCACTGAAGCTTTCTTT. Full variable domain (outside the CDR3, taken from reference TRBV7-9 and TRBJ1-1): DTGVSQNPRHKITKRGQNVTFRCDPISEHNRLYWYRQTLGQGPEFLTYFQNEAQLEKSRLLSDRFSAERPKGSFSTLEIQRTEQGDSAMYLCASSLDGVTEAFFGQGTRLTVV.

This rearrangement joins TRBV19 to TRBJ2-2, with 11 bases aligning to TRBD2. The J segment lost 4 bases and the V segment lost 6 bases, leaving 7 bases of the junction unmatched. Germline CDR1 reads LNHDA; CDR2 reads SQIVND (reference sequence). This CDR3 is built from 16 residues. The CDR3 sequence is CASSTSGRWSTGELFF. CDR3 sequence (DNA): TGTGCCAGTAGCACTAGCGGGAGATGGAGCACCGGGGAGCTGTTTTTT.

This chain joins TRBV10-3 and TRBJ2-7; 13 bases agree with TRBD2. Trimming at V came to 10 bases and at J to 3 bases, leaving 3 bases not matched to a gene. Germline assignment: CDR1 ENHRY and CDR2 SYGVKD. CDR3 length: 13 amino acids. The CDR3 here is CATRTSGSYEQYF. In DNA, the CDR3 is TGTGCCACCAGGACTAGCGGGAGCTACGAGCAGTACTTC.

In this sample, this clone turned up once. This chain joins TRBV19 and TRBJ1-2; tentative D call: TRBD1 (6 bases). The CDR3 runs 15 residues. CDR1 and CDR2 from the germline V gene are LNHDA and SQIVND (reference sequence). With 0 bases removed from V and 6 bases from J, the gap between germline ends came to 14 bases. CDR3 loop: CASSIDPNRVDGYTF. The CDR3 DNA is TGTGCCAGTAGTATAGACCCAAACAGGGTTGATGGCTACACCTTC.

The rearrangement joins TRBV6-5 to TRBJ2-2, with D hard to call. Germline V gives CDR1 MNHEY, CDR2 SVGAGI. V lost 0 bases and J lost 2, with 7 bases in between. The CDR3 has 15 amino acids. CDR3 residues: CASSYSPLNTGELFF. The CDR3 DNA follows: TGTGCCAGCAGTTACTCCCCTCTTAACACCGGGGAGCTGTTTTTT.

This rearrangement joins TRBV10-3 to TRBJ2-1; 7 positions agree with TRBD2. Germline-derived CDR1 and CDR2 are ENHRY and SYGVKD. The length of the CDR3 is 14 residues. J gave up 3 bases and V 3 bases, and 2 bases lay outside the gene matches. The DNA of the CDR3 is TGTGCCATCAGTGAAAGGGAGGGCTACAATGAGCAGTTCTTC. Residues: CAISEREGYNEQFF.

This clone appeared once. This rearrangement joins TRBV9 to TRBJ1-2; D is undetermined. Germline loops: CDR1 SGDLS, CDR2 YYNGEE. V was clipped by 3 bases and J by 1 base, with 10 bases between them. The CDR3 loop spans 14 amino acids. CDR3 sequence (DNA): TGTGCCAGCAGCGCCTACAGCGGTAACTATGGCTACACCTTC. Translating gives CASSAYSGNYGYTF.

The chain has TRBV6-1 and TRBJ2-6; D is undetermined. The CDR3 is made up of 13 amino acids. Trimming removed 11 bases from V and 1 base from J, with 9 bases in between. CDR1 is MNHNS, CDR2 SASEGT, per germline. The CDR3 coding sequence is TGTGCCTTCTATATTTCTGGGGCCAACGTCCTGACTTTC. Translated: CAFYISGANVLTF.

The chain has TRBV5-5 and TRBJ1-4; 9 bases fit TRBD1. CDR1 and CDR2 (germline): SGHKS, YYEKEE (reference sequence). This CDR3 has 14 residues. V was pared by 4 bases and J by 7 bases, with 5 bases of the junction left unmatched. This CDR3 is CASSPDRGREKLFF. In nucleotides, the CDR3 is TGTGCCAGCAGCCCGGACAGGGGCCGTGAAAAACTGTTTTTT.

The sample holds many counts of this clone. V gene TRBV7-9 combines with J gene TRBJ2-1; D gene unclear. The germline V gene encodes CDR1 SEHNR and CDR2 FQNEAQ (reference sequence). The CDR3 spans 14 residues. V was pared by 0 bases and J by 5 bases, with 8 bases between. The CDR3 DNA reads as TGTGCCAGCAGCTTAGCGTCCGTGGACAATGAGCAGTTCTTC. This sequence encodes CASSLASVDNEQFF.

The CDR3 region is CASSGGNTGVTDGYTF. The DNA for the CDR3 is TGTGCCAGCAGCGGTGGGAACACCGGGGTAACAGATGGCTACACCTTC. The chain is built from TRBV7-9 and TRBJ1-2; the D is unclear. The V gene lost 5 bases and the J gene lost 6 bases, with 22 bases spanning the gap. The CDR3 covers 16 residues. Germline V gives CDR1 SEHNR, CDR2 FQNEAQ (reference sequence).

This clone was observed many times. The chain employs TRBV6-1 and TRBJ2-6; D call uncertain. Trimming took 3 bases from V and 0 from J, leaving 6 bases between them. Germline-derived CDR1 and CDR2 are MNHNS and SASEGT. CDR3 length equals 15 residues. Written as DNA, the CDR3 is TGTGCCAGCAGTGAGGACGGCTCTGGGGCCAACGTCCTGACTTTC. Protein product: CASSEDGSGANVLTF.